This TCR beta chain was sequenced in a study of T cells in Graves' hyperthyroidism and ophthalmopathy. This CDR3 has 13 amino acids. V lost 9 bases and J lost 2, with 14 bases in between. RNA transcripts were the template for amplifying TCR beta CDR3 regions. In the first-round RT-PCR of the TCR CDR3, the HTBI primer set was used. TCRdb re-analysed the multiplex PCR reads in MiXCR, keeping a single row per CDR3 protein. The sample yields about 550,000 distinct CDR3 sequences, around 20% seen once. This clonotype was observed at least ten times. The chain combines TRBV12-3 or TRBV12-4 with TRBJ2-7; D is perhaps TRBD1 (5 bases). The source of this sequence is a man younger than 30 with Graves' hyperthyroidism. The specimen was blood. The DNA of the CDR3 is TGTGCCAGTCAGGGCGCGCCGACCTACGAGCAGTACTTC. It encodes CASQGAPTYEQYF.